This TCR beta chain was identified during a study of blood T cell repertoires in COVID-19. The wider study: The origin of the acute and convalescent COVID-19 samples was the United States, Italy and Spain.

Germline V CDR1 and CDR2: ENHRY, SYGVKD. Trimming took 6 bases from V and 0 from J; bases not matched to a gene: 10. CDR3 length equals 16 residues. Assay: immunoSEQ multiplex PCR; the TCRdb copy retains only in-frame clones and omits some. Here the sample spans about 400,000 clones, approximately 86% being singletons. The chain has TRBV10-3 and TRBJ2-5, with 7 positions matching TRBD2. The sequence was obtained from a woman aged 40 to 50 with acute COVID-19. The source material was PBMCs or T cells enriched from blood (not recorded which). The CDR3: CAISALDSGHQETQYF. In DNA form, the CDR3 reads TGTGCCATCAGCGCGTTGGATAGCGGGCACCAAGAGACCCAGTACTTC.